This is a list of T cell receptor beta chains from one sample in a study of identifying expanded T cells in peripheral blood. Clones were read by immunoSEQ multiplex PCR, and TCRdb kept only the in-frame ones, dropping some. The table includes about 85,000 clones, around 90% detected once. The sequenced sample was blood. These receptors were obtained from a person aged 18-70 years in good health. The conserved cysteine and the conserved F or W are not part of the CDR3 here.

CDR3	J	V
ASSLREWSQETQY	TRBJ2-5	TRBV11-2
ASSLLTSTKNIQY	TRBJ2-4	TRBV7-9
TRKDRGRENEQY	.	TRBV1
ASSLWASGGQNIQY	TRBJ2-4	TRBV28
ASSLEARQPQH	TRBJ1-5	TRBV7-2
ASGLDSFVYT	TRBJ1-2	TRBV12-5
ASKAGGPLSDYGYT	TRBJ1-2	TRBV11-2
ASSLDRGDEQY	TRBJ2-7	TRBV7-9
ASSRRDSGANVLT	TRBJ2-6	TRBV4-3
ASRNGRSTEAF	TRBJ1-1	TRBV6-6
ASGRGQAWDEQY	TRBJ2-7	TRBV23-1
ASRERTNTEAF	TRBJ1-1	TRBV10-1
ASSEASADTQY	TRBJ2-3	TRBV2
ASSFTGTGGLNYGYT	TRBJ1-2	TRBV5-1
ASSQDRTSGGADTQY	TRBJ2-3	TRBV4-1
ASSSGQEGSPLH	TRBJ1-6	TRBV6-6
ASSQEGLGLAGGETQY	TRBJ2-5	TRBV4-2
ASRREGRGTSGDTDTQY	TRBJ2-3	TRBV19
ASSSLAGGPTDTQY	TRBJ2-3	TRBV9
ARLGHLYGYT	TRBJ1-2	TRBV11-2
ATSNLRETQY	TRBJ2-5	TRBV15
ASSPPGGPRPAQQY	TRBJ2-7	TRBV18
ASSAQGGTNEKLF	TRBJ1-4	TRBV5-1
ASSTGQGAGTEAF	TRBJ1-1	TRBV19
ASRLIAPPGANVLT	TRBJ2-6	TRBV10-1
ASSLAARDSRDEQY	TRBJ2-7	TRBV7-2
ASSEQLAGGHNEQF	TRBJ2-1	TRBV6-1
ASSPSWGTSNTGELF	TRBJ2-2	TRBV14
ASSQEDSVNQPQH	TRBJ1-5	TRBV4-2
ASSFLIEGGYT	TRBJ1-2	TRBV28
ASSPGKGQNSPLH	TRBJ1-6	TRBV18
ASSDQGLAF	TRBJ1-1	TRBV10-1
ASSLSSIGHTGELF	TRBJ2-2	TRBV5-1